This is a list of T cell receptor beta chains from one sample in a study of cytomegalovirus exposure and HLA in healthy donors. Assay used: immunoSEQ multiplex PCR; TCRdb lists only in-frame clones, some missing. Found here are 90,000 to 110,000 clones, around 75% of them singletons; the top ten hold about 1.9%. Source material: PBMCs. The receptors come from a young man in good health and CMV-seronegative. Both conserved end residues are part of each CDR3. The D gene is left open where the match is weak. The size field is filled for only some rows; it gives once, few, many or a size class.

clone_size: -
d_call: -
j_call: TRBJ2-3
v_call: TRBV5-1
cdr3_nt: TGCGCCAGCAGCTTGGAGGACTGGATGGGCACAGATACGCAGTATTTT
cdr3_aa: CASSLEDWMGTDTQYF

clone_size: -
d_call: TRBD1
j_call: TRBJ1-1
v_call: TRBV5-1
cdr3_nt: TGCGCCAGCAGCTTGGATGGACAGGGCGCAAGAGGAGCTTTCTTT
cdr3_aa: CASSLDGQGARGAFF

clone_size: once
d_call: TRBD1
j_call: TRBJ1-1
v_call: TRBV9
cdr3_nt: TGTGCCAGCAGCGGACTGGGACAGGGGAACACTGAAGCTTTCTTT
cdr3_aa: CASSGLGQGNTEAFF

clone_size: -
d_call: -
j_call: TRBJ1-5
v_call: TRBV6-5
cdr3_nt: TGTGCCAGCAGTTACGGGAGTGGGGGCAATCAGCCCCAGCATTTT
cdr3_aa: CASSYGSGGNQPQHF

clone_size: -
d_call: TRBD1
j_call: TRBJ2-1
v_call: TRBV11-2
cdr3_nt: TGTGCCAGCAGCTTCGACGGGACAGCGTACAATGAGCAGTTCTTC
cdr3_aa: CASSFDGTAYNEQFF

clone_size: -
d_call: -
j_call: TRBJ1-2
v_call: TRBV10-1
cdr3_nt: TGCGCCAGCAGTGTCTTCCTGGAGGGACCGGGTAACTATGGCTACACCTTC
cdr3_aa: CASSVFLEGPGNYGYTF

clone_size: -
d_call: -
j_call: TRBJ2-2
v_call: TRBV18
cdr3_nt: TGTGCCAGCTCCCCGGCCTCATTCGCGCAGGACTCCGCCGGGGAGCTGTTTTTT
cdr3_aa: CASSPASFAQDSAGELFF

clone_size: -
d_call: TRBD1
j_call: TRBJ1-2
v_call: TRBV14
cdr3_nt: TGTGCCAGCAGCCAGGCAGGGGGCGATGGCTACACCTTC
cdr3_aa: CASSQAGGDGYTF

clone_size: -
d_call: -
j_call: TRBJ2-3
v_call: TRBV7-8
cdr3_nt: TGTGCCAGCAGCCCTGTAGGGGGTTCCCCAGATACGCAGTATTTT
cdr3_aa: CASSPVGGSPDTQYF

clone_size: -
d_call: TRBD1
j_call: TRBJ1-1
v_call: TRBV6-5
cdr3_nt: TGTGCCAGCAGTTACTCGAGGTCAGGGGGGACTGAAGCTTTCTTT
cdr3_aa: CASSYSRSGGTEAFF

clone_size: -
d_call: TRBD1
j_call: TRBJ1-1
v_call: TRBV7-9
cdr3_nt: TGTGCCAGCAGCTTAGAGGGGGCGAACACTGAAGCTTTCTTT
cdr3_aa: CASSLEGANTEAFF

clone_size: -
d_call: -
j_call: TRBJ2-1
v_call: TRBV5-4
cdr3_nt: TGTGCCAGCAGCTTAAGGGAGTGGAGCTCCTACAATGAGCAGTTCTTC
cdr3_aa: CASSLREWSSYNEQFF

clone_size: -
d_call: TRBD2
j_call: TRBJ2-3
v_call: TRBV5-1
cdr3_nt: TGCGCCAGCAGCTTTAGCGGGGGGTTAGCTAGCACAGATACGCAGTATTTT
cdr3_aa: CASSFSGGLASTDTQYF

clone_size: -
d_call: TRBD2
j_call: TRBJ2-3
v_call: TRBV10-3
cdr3_nt: TGTGCCATCAGTCCCGGGACTAGCGGGAGTGGTGCAGATACGCAGTATTTT
cdr3_aa: CAISPGTSGSGADTQYF

clone_size: -
d_call: -
j_call: TRBJ2-5
v_call: TRBV7-2
cdr3_nt: TGTGCCAGCAGTCCCTCGGCAGGGCAAGAGACCCAGTACTTC
cdr3_aa: CASSPSAGQETQYF

clone_size: once
d_call: TRBD2
j_call: TRBJ2-3
v_call: TRBV7-9
cdr3_nt: TGTGCCAGCAGCTTCGGGACTAGCGGGGGGCCAGATACGCAGTATTTT
cdr3_aa: CASSFGTSGGPDTQYF

clone_size: -
d_call: TRBD2
j_call: TRBJ2-7
v_call: TRBV7-2
cdr3_nt: TGTGCCAGCAGCTTCAGGCCTGGGACTAGCGGGAAGGGCGAGCAGTACTTC
cdr3_aa: CASSFRPGTSGKGEQYF

clone_size: -
d_call: -
j_call: TRBJ2-3
v_call: TRBV7-9
cdr3_nt: TGTGCCAGCAGCTTAGGAGCAGGGGCCACAGATACGCAGTATTTT
cdr3_aa: CASSLGAGATDTQYF

clone_size: -
d_call: -
j_call: TRBJ2-7
v_call: TRBV28
cdr3_nt: TGTGCCAGCAGTTGGGAACAGAGGGTTTGGGACTTC
cdr3_aa: CASSWEQRVWDF

clone_size: -
d_call: TRBD1
j_call: TRBJ1-5
v_call: TRBV5-4
cdr3_nt: TGTGCCAGCAGCTCACAGGGGGCCGGTCAGCCCCAGCATTTT
cdr3_aa: CASSSQGAGQPQHF

clone_size: -
d_call: -
j_call: TRBJ1-1
v_call: TRBV4-2
cdr3_nt: TGTGCCAGCAGCAGGGAGGGGTCTGAAGCTTTCTTT
cdr3_aa: CASSREGSEAFF

clone_size: -
d_call: -
j_call: TRBJ2-7
v_call: TRBV6-5
cdr3_nt: TGTGCCAGCAGTGGTACAGGGAACGAGCAGTACTTC
cdr3_aa: CASSGTGNEQYF

clone_size: -
d_call: -
j_call: TRBJ2-6
v_call: TRBV28
cdr3_nt: TGTGCCAGCAGTTTCAGTGGGGCCAACGTCCTGACTTTC
cdr3_aa: CASSFSGANVLTF

clone_size: once
d_call: TRBD1
j_call: TRBJ2-3
v_call: TRBV5-4
cdr3_nt: TGTGCCAGCAGCCCTGACAGGGGGCCCTCAGATACGCAGTATTTT
cdr3_aa: CASSPDRGPSDTQYF

clone_size: -
d_call: TRBD1
j_call: TRBJ1-1
v_call: TRBV10-3
cdr3_nt: TGTGCCATCCGGACAGGGGGGAACACTGAAGCTTTCTTT
cdr3_aa: CAIRTGGNTEAFF

clone_size: -
d_call: -
j_call: TRBJ1-2
v_call: TRBV6-6
cdr3_nt: TGTGCCAGCAGTTCCCCCCCGACTAATTTGGGCTACACCTTC
cdr3_aa: CASSSPPTNLGYTF

clone_size: -
d_call: -
j_call: TRBJ2-3
v_call: TRBV10-1
cdr3_nt: TGCGCCAGCAGTGGTCTTGAGGATACGCAGTATTTT
cdr3_aa: CASSGLEDTQYF

clone_size: -
d_call: TRBD2
j_call: TRBJ2-1
v_call: TRBV7-2
cdr3_nt: TGTGCCAGCAGCCTCTGGGGGGGGGTAGTGAATGAGCAGTTCTTC
cdr3_aa: CASSLWGGVVNEQFF

clone_size: -
d_call: -
j_call: TRBJ2-2
v_call: TRBV6-5
cdr3_nt: TGTGCCAGCAGTCCCTTCGGGGTCGGGGAGCTGTTTTTT
cdr3_aa: CASSPFGVGELFF

clone_size: -
d_call: -
j_call: TRBJ2-1
v_call: TRBV6-5
cdr3_nt: TGTGCCAGCAGTCCCGACTATAGTTCCTACAATGAGCAGTTCTTC
cdr3_aa: CASSPDYSSYNEQFF

clone_size: -
d_call: TRBD1
j_call: TRBJ2-5
v_call: TRBV5-5
cdr3_nt: TGTGCCAGCAGCAGGACAGGGAGGGAGACCCAGTACTTC
cdr3_aa: CASSRTGRETQYF

clone_size: -
d_call: TRBD1
j_call: TRBJ2-2
v_call: TRBV30
cdr3_nt: TGTGCCTGGAGCAAGGGGACAGCCACAACCGGGGAGCTGTTTTTT
cdr3_aa: CAWSKGTATTGELFF